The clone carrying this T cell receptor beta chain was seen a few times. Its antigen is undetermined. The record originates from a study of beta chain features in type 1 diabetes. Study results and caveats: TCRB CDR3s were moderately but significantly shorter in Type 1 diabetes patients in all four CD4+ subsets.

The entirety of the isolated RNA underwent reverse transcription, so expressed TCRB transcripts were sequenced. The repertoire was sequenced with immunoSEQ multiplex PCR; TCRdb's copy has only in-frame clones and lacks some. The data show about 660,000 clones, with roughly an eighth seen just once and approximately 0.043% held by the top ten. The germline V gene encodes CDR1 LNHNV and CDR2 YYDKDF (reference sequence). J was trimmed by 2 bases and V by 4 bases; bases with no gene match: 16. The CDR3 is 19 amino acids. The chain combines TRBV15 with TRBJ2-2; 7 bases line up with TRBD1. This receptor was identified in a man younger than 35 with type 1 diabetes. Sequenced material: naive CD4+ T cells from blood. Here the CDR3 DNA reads TGTGCCACCAGCAAAGGTCGTACCGGGACAGACTTCAACACCGGGGAGCTGTTTTTT. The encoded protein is CATSKGRTGTDFNTGELFF.